Presented here are 19 T cell receptor beta chains from one specimen sequenced in a study of early T cells in non-severe SARS-CoV-2 infection (dated by TCRdb to the early 2020s). Library creation used 5' RACE. Reads for this sample came from a NextSeq 500. The raw public data were reprocessed by TCRdb itself: fastp quality trimming at Q25, MiXCR clonotype calling, in-frame beta chains only. CDR3 protein duplicates are merged, each entry listing the most common genes and DNA. The sample table shows roughly 93,000 distinct CDR3 sequences, and roughly 14% are seen once. Just under 0.6% of the sample belongs to the ten largest clones. The sequenced sample was whole blood. The receptors were sampled from an adult who was a healthcare worker with PCR-confirmed SARS-CoV-2 infection or an uninfected control (not recorded which).

V usage is TRBV5-4 and J usage is TRBJ1-2, with D maybe TRBD1 (5 bases). This CDR3 is 14 amino acids long. In germline, CDR1 is SGHNT, CDR2 YYREEE (reference sequence). Trimming removed 7 bases at V and 3 bases at J, with 16 bases between. The CDR3 DNA sequence: TGTGCCAGCGGGGGGTCCTATAGCGACTATGGCTACACCTTC. Translated, it gives CASGGSYSDYGYTF.

This chain joins TRBV5-1 and TRBJ2-1; D tentatively reads TRBD1 or TRBD2 (6 bases each). This CDR3 region has 16 residues. Germline lookup yields CDR1 SGHRS and CDR2 YFSETQ. The germline V and J ends were trimmed by 4 bases and 4 bases, with 18 bases remaining between them. The CDR3 protein is CASSASTGRSYNEQFF. The CDR3 DNA follows: TGCGCCAGCAGCGCGTCAACAGGGAGGTCGTACAATGAGCAGTTCTTC.

Of note for this clonotype: A much larger clone is a single base away; this may be a read error. The chain employs TRBV5-5 and TRBJ2-3, with D tentatively TRBD1 or TRBD2 (5 bases each). Trimming left V 2 bases short and J 8 bases short, with 15 bases between. There are 14 residues in the CDR3. Germline CDR1 and CDR2: SGHKS and YYEKEE (reference sequence). In nucleotides, the CDR3 is TGTGCCAGCAGCTTACAGGACCGGGGTGGTACGCAGTATTTT. Its protein is CASSLQDRGGTQYF.

This clonotype has only a few counts. The CDR3 nucleotides are TGTGCCATCAACACCGGGACCTCTTCACCCCTCCACTTT. This sequence encodes CAINTGTSSPLHF. The chain employs TRBV10-3 and TRBJ1-6, with a weak D call TRBD1 (5 bases). The CDR3 totals 13 residues. Trimming stripped 7 bases from V and 9 bases from J, with 13 bases between. Per germline, CDR1 ENHRY and CDR2 SYGVKD.

This clonotype occurred a few times. The gene calls are TRBV29-1 and TRBJ2-5; D unclear. From germline, CDR1 is SQVTM and CDR2 ANQGSEA. V lost 7 bases and J lost 1, with 16 bases in between. There are 14 residues in the CDR3. The CDR3 DNA sequence: TGCAGCGCCCCCCCACTGGAGTCCCAAGAGACCCAGTACTTC. The encoded protein is CSAPPLESQETQYF.

This chain links TRBV28 with TRBJ1-1; 7 bases map to TRBD1. The CDR3 length is 15 residues. The germline gives CDR1 MDHEN, CDR2 SYDVKM. J lost 0 bases, V lost 7 bases, and 8 bases had no gene match. CDR3 residues: CASTLRTGLNTEAFF. The CDR3 DNA sequence: TGTGCCAGCACCCTGCGGACAGGCCTGAACACTGAAGCTTTCTTT. Together with reference TRBV28 and TRBJ1-1, the CDR3 gives the full variable domain: DVKVTQSSRYLVKRTGEKVFLECVQDMDHENMFWYRQDPGLGLRLIYFSYDVKMKEKGDIPEGYSVSREKKERFSLILESASTNQTSMYLCASTLRTGLNTEAFFGQGTRLTVV.

The rearrangement uses TRBV9 and TRBJ2-2, with 7 positions matching TRBD1. Germline lookup yields CDR1 SGDLS and CDR2 YYNGEE. The length of the CDR3 is 15 residues. The junction had 2 bases not matched to a gene; V was cut back by 2 bases and J by 1 base. DNA for the CDR3: TGTGCCAGCAGCGTTGACAGGGAGAACACCGGGGAGCTGTTTTTT. Amino acids: CASSVDRENTGELFF.

This clonotype was seen a handful of times. The gene calls are TRBV6-1 and TRBJ1-2; D is uncertain. The ends were cut back, 3 bases at V and 7 bases at J, with 3 bases in the middle. CDR3 length equals 10 residues. CDR1 and CDR2 (germline): MNHNS, SASEGT. The CDR3 is CASSDSGYTF. CDR3 DNA: TGTGCCAGCAGTGATAGTGGCTACACCTTC.

The table lists this clonotype with a few counts. V gene TRBV2 combines with J gene TRBJ1-5, with a tentative D call TRBD1 (5 bases). Germline V lookup: CDR1 SNHLY, CDR2 FYNNEI. Trimming cost V 5 bases and J 6 bases, with 14 bases left between them. This CDR3 region has 14 residues. The CDR3 protein is CASSPGPGGQPQHF. CDR3 nucleotide sequence: TGTGCCAGCAGTCCCGGGCCCGGGGGTCAGCCCCAGCATTTT. Full variable domain (rest looked up from reference TRBV2 and TRBJ1-5): EPEVTQTPSHQVTQMGQEVILRCVPISNHLYFYWYRQILGQKVEFLVSFYNNEISEKSEIFDDQFSVERPDGSNFTLKIRSTKLEDSAMYFCASSPGPGGQPQHFGDGTRLSIL.

This clonotype was observed a few times. The rearrangement uses TRBV5-5 and TRBJ2-7, with D possibly TRBD2 on 5 matching bases. V was pared by 4 bases and J by 9 bases, with 23 bases between. This CDR3 has 15 residues. Germline CDR1 is SGHKS and CDR2 is YYEKEE (reference sequence). The CDR3 nucleotides read TGTGCCAGCAGCCAAAGCGCGGGCTCAGGCTTACGGCAGTACGTC. Translating it yields CASSQSAGSGLRQYV.

This chain connects TRBV4-1 to TRBJ1-5; D is unclear. Per the germline V gene, CDR1 is MGHRA and CDR2 is YSYEKL. The CDR3 length is 13 residues. The V end was cut by 0 bases, the J end by 5 bases, with 5 bases between. CDR3 region: CASSQDRDQPQHF. Written as DNA, the CDR3 is TGCGCCAGCAGCCAAGATAGGGATCAGCCCCAGCATTTT.

The J gene is TRBJ1-2, the V gene TRBV6-4; 9 bases match TRBD1. Germline V CDR1 and CDR2: MRHNA, SNTAGT. V was clipped by 4 bases and J by 8 bases; unmatched bases: 17. CDR3 length: 17 residues. CDR3 in DNA: TGTGCCAGCAGTGCTTCCCCAACCGGACAGGGGATTTTGGGCTACACCTTC. This sequence encodes CASSASPTGQGILGYTF.

This clonotype was seen more than once but under ten times. The rearrangement links TRBV5-4 to TRBJ1-2; 7 bases map to TRBD1. Germline lookup yields CDR1 SGHNT and CDR2 YYREEE (reference sequence). The CDR3 is made up of 12 amino acids. CDR3 nucleotides: TGTGCAGCAACAGACAGGGACCATGGCTACACCTTC. Its translation: CAATDRDHGYTF.

This chain uses TRBV11-2 with TRBJ2-6, with 8 bases fitting TRBD1. This CDR3 has 16 residues. The ends lost 3 bases at V and 4 bases at J; junction bases unmatched: 5. CDR1 is SGHAT, CDR2 FQNNGV, per germline. CDR3 residues: CASSFRGRPGANVLTF. The CDR3 nucleotides are TGTGCCAGCAGCTTCAGGGGGCGCCCGGGGGCCAACGTCCTGACTTTC.

The chain is built from TRBV2 and TRBJ1-3; a weak D match, TRBD1 (5 bases). The CDR3 has 15 residues. V was shortened by 3 bases and J by 0 bases, with 9 bases between the two germline ends. The germline gives CDR1 SNHLY, CDR2 FYNNEI. The chain's CDR3 is CASSDAGGSGNTIYF. DNA of the CDR3: TGTGCCAGCAGTGATGCGGGGGGCTCTGGAAACACCATATATTTT.

In this sample, this clonotype turned up many times. V and J are TRBV2 and TRBJ1-5; TRBD1 matches at 10 bases. V was clipped by 6 bases and J by 6 bases; unmatched bases: 8. Germline-derived CDR1 and CDR2 are SNHLY and FYNNEI. The CDR3 covers 15 residues. The CDR3 DNA follows: TGTGCCAGCAGGCACGGGACAGGGGCAGTTCAGCCCCAGCATTTT. Translating it yields CASRHGTGAVQPQHF. The whole variable domain, filled in from reference TRBV2 and TRBJ1-5, reads EPEVTQTPSHQVTQMGQEVILRCVPISNHLYFYWYRQILGQKVEFLVSFYNNEISEKSEIFDDQFSVERPDGSNFTLKIRSTKLEDSAMYFCASRHGTGAVQPQHFGDGTRLSIL.

This chain joins TRBV4-1 and TRBJ1-2; D possibly corresponds to TRBD1 (6 bases). The CDR3 runs to 15 residues. Trimming removed 2 bases from V and 6 bases from J, with 16 bases in between. Per germline, CDR1 MGHRA and CDR2 YSYEKL. The CDR3 loop reads CASSQPTDRKNGYTF. CDR3 coding DNA: TGCGCCAGCAGCCAACCGACGGACAGAAAAAATGGCTACACCTTC.

This clonotype has just a few counts. The V gene is TRBV5-5, the J gene TRBJ1-6, with D tentatively TRBD1 (6 bases). V lost 4 bases and J lost 5, with 13 bases in between. Germline V gene lookup returns CDR1 SGHKS and CDR2 YYEKEE (reference sequence). This CDR3 contains 15 residues. The CDR3 loop is CASSIGQPNNSPLHF. The CDR3 DNA reads as TGTGCCAGCAGCATTGGACAGCCCAATAATTCACCCCTCCACTTT.

This clonotype came up a few times. CDR3 amino acids: CASSYRASRDSPLHF. In DNA form, the CDR3 reads TGTGCCAGCAGTTATCGGGCCTCACGGGATTCACCCCTCCACTTT. The J gene is TRBJ1-6, the V gene TRBV6-6; D not resolved. This CDR3 has 15 residues. Trimming pared 3 bases from V and 8 bases from J, leaving 14 bases between. The germline V gene has CDR1 MNHNY and CDR2 SVGAGI (reference sequence).